One T cell receptor (delta chain) is described in this entry. A read error may be the cause here, since a much bigger clone is one base away. Other DNA sequences within the sample encode an identical CDR3. These data originate in a study of gamma-delta chains in newborns, infants, children. Looking at the study overall: Microbial exposure reportedly drives polyclonal innate γδ T cell expansion after birth.

TCRdb ran CATT on the reads. The sample consists of 9,000 to 9,500 delta-chain clones, about 23% of them appearing once. Germline V CDR1 and CDR2: GEAIGNYY, EKD. The CDR3 runs to 21 residues. The rearrangement joins TRDV2 to TRDJ1; 8 nucleotides line up with TRDD3. The receptor was isolated from a child who was a newborn, infant or young child, either healthy, febrile or measles-vaccinated (not recorded which). The sequenced sample was blood. The CDR3 DNA reads TGTGCCTGTGACACCGTCGGGGGAGTCGGTGGGGGATTGTTGGCTGGCGATAAGCTCATCTTT. Encoded protein: CACDTVGGVGGGLLAGDKLIF.